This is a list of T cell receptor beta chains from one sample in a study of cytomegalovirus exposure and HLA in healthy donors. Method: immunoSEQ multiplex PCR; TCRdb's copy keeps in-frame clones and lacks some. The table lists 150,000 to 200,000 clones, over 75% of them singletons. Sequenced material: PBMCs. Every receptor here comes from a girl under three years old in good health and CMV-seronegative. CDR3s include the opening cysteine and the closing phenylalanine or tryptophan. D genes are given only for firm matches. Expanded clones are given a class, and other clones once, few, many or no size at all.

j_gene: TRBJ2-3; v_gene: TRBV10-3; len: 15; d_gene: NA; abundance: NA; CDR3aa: CAISEDGLATDTQYF; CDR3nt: TGTGCCATCAGTGAGGATGGGCTAGCGACAGATACGCAGTATTTT
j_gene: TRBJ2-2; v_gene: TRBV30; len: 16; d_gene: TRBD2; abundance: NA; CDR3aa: CAWRRFQRDPTGELFF; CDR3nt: TGTGCCTGGAGACGGTTTCAGCGGGACCCCACCGGGGAGCTGTTTTTT
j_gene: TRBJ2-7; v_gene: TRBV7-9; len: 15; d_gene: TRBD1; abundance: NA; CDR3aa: CASSPGRQGPYEQYF; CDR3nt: TGTGCCAGCAGCCCAGGTCGACAGGGGCCCTACGAGCAGTACTTC
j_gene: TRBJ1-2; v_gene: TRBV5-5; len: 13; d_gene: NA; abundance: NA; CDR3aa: CASSPSSDYGYTF; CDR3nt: TGTGCCAGCAGCCCGTCCAGCGATTATGGCTACACCTTC
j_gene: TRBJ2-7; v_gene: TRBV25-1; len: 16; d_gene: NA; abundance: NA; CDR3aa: CASSESAGVPFYEQYF; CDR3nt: TGTGCCAGCAGTGAATCGGCAGGGGTGCCCTTCTACGAGCAGTACTTC
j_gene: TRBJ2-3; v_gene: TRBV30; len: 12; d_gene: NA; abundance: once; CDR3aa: CAWSGGVNTQYF; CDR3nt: TGTGCCTGGAGTGGGGGGGTAAATACGCAGTATTTT
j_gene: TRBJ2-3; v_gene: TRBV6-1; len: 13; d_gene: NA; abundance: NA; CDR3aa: CASSDWRDGTQYF; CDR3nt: TGTGCCAGCAGCGACTGGAGGGATGGTACGCAGTATTTT
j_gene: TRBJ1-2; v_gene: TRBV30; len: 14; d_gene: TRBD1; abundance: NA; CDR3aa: CAWSVVGTAHGYTF; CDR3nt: TGTGCCTGGAGTGTAGTCGGGACAGCCCATGGCTACACCTTC
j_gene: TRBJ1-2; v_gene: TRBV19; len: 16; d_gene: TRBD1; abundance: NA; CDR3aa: CASSIDGTGRNYGYTF; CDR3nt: TGTGCCAGTAGTATAGATGGGACAGGGAGGAACTATGGCTACACCTTC
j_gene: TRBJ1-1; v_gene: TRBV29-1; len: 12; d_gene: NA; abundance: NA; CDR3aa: CSVDLRVTEAFF; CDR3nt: TGCAGCGTTGACCTAAGAGTCACTGAAGCTTTCTTT
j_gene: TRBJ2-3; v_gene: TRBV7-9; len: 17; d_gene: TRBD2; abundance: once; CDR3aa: CASSLDSGALISDTQYF; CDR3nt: TGTGCCAGCAGCTTAGACAGCGGGGCTTTAATTTCAGATACGCAGTATTTT
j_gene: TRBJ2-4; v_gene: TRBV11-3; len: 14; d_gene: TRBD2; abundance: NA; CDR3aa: CASSTGTSGNIQYF; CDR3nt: TGTGCCAGCAGCACCGGGACTAGCGGGAACATTCAGTACTTC
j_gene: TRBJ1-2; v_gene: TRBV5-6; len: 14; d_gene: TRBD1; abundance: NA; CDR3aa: CASRPRGQGSTDTF; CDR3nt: TGTGCCAGCAGACCCAGGGGGCAAGGATCTACCGACACCTTC
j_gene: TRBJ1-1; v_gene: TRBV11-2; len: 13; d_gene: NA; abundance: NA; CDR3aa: CASRPNRGTEAFF; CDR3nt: TGTGCCAGCAGACCTAATAGGGGAACTGAAGCTTTCTTT
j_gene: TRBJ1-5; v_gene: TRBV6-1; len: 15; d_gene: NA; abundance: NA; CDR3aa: CASAGRGNSNQPQHF; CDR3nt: TGTGCCAGCGCGGGGAGGGGGAATAGCAATCAGCCCCAGCATTTT
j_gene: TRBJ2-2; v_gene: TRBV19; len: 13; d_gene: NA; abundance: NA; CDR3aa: CASSIIPPGELFF; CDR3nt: TGTGCCAGTAGTATTATTCCCCCCGGGGAGCTGTTTTTT
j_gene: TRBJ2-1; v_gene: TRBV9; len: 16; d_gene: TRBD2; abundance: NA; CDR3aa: CASSPRLAGANNEQFF; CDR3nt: TGTGCCAGCAGCCCTCGACTAGCGGGGGCGAACAATGAGCAGTTCTTC
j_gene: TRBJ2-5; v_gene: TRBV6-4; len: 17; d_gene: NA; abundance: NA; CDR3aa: CASSDSWTSLPEETQYF; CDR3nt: TGTGCCAGCAGTGACTCTTGGACTTCCCTTCCCGAAGAGACCCAGTACTTC
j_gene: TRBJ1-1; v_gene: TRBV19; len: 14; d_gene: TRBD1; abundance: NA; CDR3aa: CASSRGQGVPEAFF; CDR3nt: TGTGCCAGTAGTAGGGGACAGGGGGTCCCTGAAGCTTTCTTT
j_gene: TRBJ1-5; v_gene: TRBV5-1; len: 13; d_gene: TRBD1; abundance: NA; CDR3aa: CASSLQGNQPQHF; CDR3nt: TGCGCCAGCAGCTTACAGGGGAATCAGCCCCAGCATTTT
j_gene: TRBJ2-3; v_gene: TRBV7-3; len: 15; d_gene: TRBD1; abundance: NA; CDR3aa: CASSLGGQNTDTQYF; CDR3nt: TGTGCCAGCAGCTTAGGGGGACAGAACACAGATACGCAGTATTTT
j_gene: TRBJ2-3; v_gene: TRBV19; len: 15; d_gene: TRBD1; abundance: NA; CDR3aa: CASSRGQGGSDTQYF; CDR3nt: TGTGCCAGTAGTAGGGGACAGGGGGGTTCAGATACGCAGTATTTT
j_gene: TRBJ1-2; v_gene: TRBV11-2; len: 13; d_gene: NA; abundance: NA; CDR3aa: CASSLVSGYGYTF; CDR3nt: TGTGCCAGCAGCTTAGTCTCGGGCTATGGCTACACCTTC
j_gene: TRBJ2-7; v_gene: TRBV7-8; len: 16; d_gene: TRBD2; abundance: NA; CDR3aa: CASSDRLAGGSYEQYF; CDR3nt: TGTGCCAGCAGCGACAGACTAGCGGGAGGGTCCTACGAGCAGTACTTC
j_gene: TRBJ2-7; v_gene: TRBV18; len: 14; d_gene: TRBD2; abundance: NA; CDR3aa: CASSGTSGSYEQYF; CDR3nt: TGTGCCAGCTCGGGGACTAGCGGGTCCTACGAGCAGTACTTC
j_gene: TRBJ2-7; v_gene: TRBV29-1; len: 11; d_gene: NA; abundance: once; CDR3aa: CSVEDFYEQYF; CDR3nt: TGCAGCGTTGAAGACTTCTACGAGCAGTACTTC
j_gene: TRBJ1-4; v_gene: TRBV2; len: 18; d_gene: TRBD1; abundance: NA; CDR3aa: CASTHGGTGIRTGEKLFF; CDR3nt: TGTGCCAGCACCCACGGCGGGACAGGGATCAGGACAGGTGAAAAACTGTTTTTT
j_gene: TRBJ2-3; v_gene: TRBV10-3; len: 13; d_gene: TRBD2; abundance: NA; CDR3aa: CATGPGGLDTQYF; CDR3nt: TGTGCCACCGGACCGGGGGGGCTTGATACGCAGTATTTT
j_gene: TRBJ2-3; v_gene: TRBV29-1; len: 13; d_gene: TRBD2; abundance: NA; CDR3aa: CSAERDGADTQYF; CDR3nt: TGCAGCGCTGAGCGGGACGGAGCAGATACGCAGTATTTT
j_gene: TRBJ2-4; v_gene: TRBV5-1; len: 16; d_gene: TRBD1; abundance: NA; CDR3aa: CASSSWRDRAKNIQYF; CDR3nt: TGCGCCAGCAGCTCGTGGCGGGACAGGGCCAAAAACATTCAGTACTTC
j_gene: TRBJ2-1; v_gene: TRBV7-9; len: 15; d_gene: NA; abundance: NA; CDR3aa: CASSSELALDNEQFF; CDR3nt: TGTGCCAGCAGCTCTGAACTAGCATTGGACAATGAGCAGTTCTTC
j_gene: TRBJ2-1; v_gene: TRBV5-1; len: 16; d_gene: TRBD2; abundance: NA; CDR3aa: CASSLGSSGGGNEQFF; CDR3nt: TGCGCCAGCAGCTTGGGGTCTAGCGGGGGGGGCAATGAGCAGTTCTTC
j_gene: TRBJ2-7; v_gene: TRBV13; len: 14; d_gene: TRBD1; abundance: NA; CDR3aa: CASSFQGEFYEQYF; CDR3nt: TGTGCCAGCAGCTTTCAGGGGGAGTTCTACGAGCAGTACTTC
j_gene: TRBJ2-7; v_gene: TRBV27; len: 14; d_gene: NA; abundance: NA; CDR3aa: CASSLAQGPYEQYF; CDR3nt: TGTGCCAGCAGTCTCGCTCAGGGCCCCTACGAGCAGTACTTC
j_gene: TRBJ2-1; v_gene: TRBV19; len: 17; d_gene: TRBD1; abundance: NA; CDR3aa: CATIKNHRDRVYNEQFF; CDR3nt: TGTGCCACCATAAAAAATCACCGGGACAGGGTATACAATGAGCAGTTCTTC
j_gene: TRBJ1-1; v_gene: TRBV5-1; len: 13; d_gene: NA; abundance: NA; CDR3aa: CASSDSMNTEAFF; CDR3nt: TGCGCCAGCAGCGACAGCATGAACACTGAAGCTTTCTTT
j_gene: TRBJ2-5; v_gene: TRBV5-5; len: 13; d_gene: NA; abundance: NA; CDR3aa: CASSYGDQETQYF; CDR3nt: TGTGCCAGCAGCTACGGGGACCAAGAGACCCAGTACTTC
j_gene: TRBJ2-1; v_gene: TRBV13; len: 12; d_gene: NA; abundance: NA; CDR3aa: CASSLTGVEQFF; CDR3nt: TGTGCCAGCAGCCTCACGGGGGTTGAGCAGTTCTTC
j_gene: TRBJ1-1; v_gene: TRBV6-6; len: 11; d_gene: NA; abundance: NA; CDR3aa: CASTGNTEAFF; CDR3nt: TGTGCCAGCACGGGGAACACTGAAGCTTTCTTT
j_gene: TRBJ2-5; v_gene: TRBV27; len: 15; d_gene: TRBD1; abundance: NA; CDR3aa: CASSSPQGVKETQYF; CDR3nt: TGTGCCAGCAGTTCCCCACAGGGGGTTAAAGAGACCCAGTACTTC
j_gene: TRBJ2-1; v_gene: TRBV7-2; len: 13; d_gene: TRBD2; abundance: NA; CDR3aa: CASSFDSGGEQFF; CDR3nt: TGTGCCAGCAGCTTCGATAGCGGGGGGGAGCAGTTCTTC
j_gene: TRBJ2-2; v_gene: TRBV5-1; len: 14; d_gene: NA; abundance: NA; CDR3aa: CASSFQTSTGELFF; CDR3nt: TGCGCCAGCAGCTTCCAGACATCCACCGGGGAGCTGTTTTTT
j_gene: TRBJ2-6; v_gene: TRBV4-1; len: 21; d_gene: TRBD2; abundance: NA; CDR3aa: CASSQEGGTNLLSSGANVLTF; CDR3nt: TGCGCCAGCAGCCAAGAGGGGGGGACTAATCTCCTCTCGTCTGGGGCCAACGTCCTGACTTTC
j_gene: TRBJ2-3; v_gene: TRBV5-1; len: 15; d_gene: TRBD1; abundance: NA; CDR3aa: CAGSSSTGGESTQYF; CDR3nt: TGCGCCGGCAGCTCCTCGACAGGGGGAGAGTCAACGCAGTATTTT
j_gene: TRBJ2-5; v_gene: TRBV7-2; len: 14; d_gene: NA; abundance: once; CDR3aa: CASSLWAGKETQYF; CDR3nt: TGTGCCAGCAGCTTGTGGGCAGGGAAAGAGACCCAGTACTTC
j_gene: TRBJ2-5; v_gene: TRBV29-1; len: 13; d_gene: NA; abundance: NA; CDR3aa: CSANPGGQETQDF; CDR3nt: TGCAGCGCCAACCCGGGGGGCCAAGAGACCCAGGACTTC
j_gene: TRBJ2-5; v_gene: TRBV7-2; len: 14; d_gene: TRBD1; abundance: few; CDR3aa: CASSTRQGKETQYF; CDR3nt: TGTGCCAGCAGCACACGACAGGGTAAAGAGACCCAGTACTTC
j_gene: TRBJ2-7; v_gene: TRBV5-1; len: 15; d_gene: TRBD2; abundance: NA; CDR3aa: CASSRTSGIVYEQYF; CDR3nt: TGCGCCAGCAGCAGAACTAGCGGGATAGTCTACGAGCAGTACTTC
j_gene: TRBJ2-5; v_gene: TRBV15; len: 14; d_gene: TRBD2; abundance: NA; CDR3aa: CATSGTSGQETQYF; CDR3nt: TGTGCCACCAGCGGGACTAGCGGACAAGAGACCCAGTACTTC
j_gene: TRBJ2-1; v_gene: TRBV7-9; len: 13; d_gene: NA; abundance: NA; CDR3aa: CASSFTRGNEQFF; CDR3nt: TGTGCCAGCAGCTTCACCCGGGGGAATGAGCAGTTCTTC
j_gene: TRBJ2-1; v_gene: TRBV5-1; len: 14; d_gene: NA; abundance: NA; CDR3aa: CASSLGFKQGEQFF; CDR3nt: TGCGCCAGCAGCTTGGGATTCAAGCAGGGTGAGCAGTTCTTC